This T cell receptor (beta chain) derives from a study of blood T cell repertoires in COVID-19. Study overall: Samples of COVID-19 (acute and convalescent) were obtained from the United States, Italy and Spain.

Ages ranged from about 18 to 100 years, with residence in 24 US areas. Participants in the exposed group had met a COVID-19 case in the 2 weeks before joining the study. The method was immunoSEQ multiplex PCR; TCRdb's version includes in-frame clones alone and lacks a portion of them. The repertoire has about 430,000 clones, roughly 88% of them found once; the top ten carry 1.4% to 1.5%. This CDR3 has 14 amino acids. Germline CDR1 and CDR2: SGHNT and YENEEA. With 1 base removed from V and 3 bases from J, the gap between germline ends came to 7 bases. The chain carries TRBV11-3 and TRBJ2-1; D is ambiguous. Sequenced input: PBMCs or T cells enriched from blood (not recorded which). This clonotype originated in a woman in her late teens or twenties who had been exposed to COVID-19. CDR3 amino acids: CASSLAGYYNEQFF. The CDR3 nucleotides read TGTGCCAGCAGCTTAGCAGGTTACTACAATGAGCAGTTCTTC.